This TCR beta chain originates from a study of siplizumab effects on memory and regulatory T cells. Here immunoSEQ multiplex PCR was the method, and the copy in TCRdb shows in-frame clones only, minus some. The sample consists of about 64,000 clones, approximately 97% of them appearing once. The CDR3 contains 17 residues. The V end was cut by 5 bases, the J end by 0 bases, with 14 bases between. Germline assignment: CDR1 SGHVS and CDR2 FNYEAQ. Turning to this clone: Antigen: not known.

Overall study findings and caveats: Apparently key alloresponse contributors, naive T cells also seemed more diverse than memory cells.

Material: naive CD8+ T cells sorted from blood. The rearrangement links TRBV7-6 to TRBJ2-6; D possibly corresponds to TRBD2 (5 bases). This TCR was recovered from a human donor in good health. The CDR3 DNA reads TGTGCCAGCAGCGTAGGGTTGGGAGACTCTGGGGCCAACGTCCTGACTTTC. Amino acids: CASSVGLGDSGANVLTF.